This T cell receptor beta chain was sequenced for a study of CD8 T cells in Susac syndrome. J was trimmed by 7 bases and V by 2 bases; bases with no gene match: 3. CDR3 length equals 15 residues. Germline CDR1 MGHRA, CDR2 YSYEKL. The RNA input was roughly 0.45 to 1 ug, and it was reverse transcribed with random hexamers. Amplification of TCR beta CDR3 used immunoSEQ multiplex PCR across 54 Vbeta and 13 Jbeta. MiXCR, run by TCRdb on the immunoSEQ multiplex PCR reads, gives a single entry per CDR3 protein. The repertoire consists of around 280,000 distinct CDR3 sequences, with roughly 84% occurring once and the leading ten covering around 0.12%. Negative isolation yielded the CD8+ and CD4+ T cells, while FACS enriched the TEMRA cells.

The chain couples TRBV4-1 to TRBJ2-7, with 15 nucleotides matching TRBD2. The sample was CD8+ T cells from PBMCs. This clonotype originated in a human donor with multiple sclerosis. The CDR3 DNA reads TGCGCCAGCAGCCAAACCGGGACTAGCGGGGGGGAGCAGTACTTC. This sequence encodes CASSQTGTSGGEQYF.